Each of the 27 T cell receptor beta chains below was sequenced from the same sample in a study of blood T cells in healthy people across ages. A second PCR of 7 to 11 cycles used a sample-barcoded 5' primer and a J-beta primer mix. Via MiXCR, TCRdb re-called the 5' RACE reads, giving one row per CDR3 protein. The sample lists roughly 1,700,000 distinct CDR3 sequences; approximately 28% were seen once. Sequencing used blood. The receptors were gathered from a woman aged 25-40 years in good health.

This clonotype turned up a few times. V gene TRBV20-1 combines with J gene TRBJ1-1; no reliable D call. The germline CDR1 and CDR2 sequences are DFQATT and SNEGSKA (reference sequence). The CDR3 runs to 16 residues. Deletions cut 0 bases from V and 2 bases from J, with 16 bases between. The CDR3 nucleotides are TGCAGTGCTAGAGATTCGCGCGTTTCGTTCAACACTGAAGCTTTCTTT. It encodes CSARDSRVSFNTEAFF.

This clonotype was seen a few times. The chain uses TRBV11-2 and TRBJ2-1, with 8 bases aligning to TRBD2. Germline V gene sequence: CDR1 SGHAT, CDR2 FQNNGV. The CDR3 has 16 residues. V shed 7 bases, J shed 0 bases, and the junction held 8 bases outside the gene matches. The DNA of the CDR3 is TGTGCCAGCACGGACCGGGGGGGGAGCTCCTACAATGAGCAGTTCTTC. Its protein is CASTDRGGSSYNEQFF. The full variable domain, rest sourced from reference TRBV11-2 and TRBJ2-1, is EAGVAQSPRYKIIEKRQSVAFWCNPISGHATLYWYQQILGQGPKLLIQFQNNGVVDDSQLPKDRFSAERLKGVDSTLKIQPAKLEDSAVYLCASTDRGGSSYNEQFFGPGTRLTVL.

In this sample, this clonotype turned up a few times. The chain employs TRBV27 and TRBJ1-2, with 10 positions matching TRBD1. Per germline, CDR1 MNHEY and CDR2 SMNVEV (reference sequence). V lost 5 bases and J lost 6; bases outside the gene matches: 9. The CDR3 loop spans 15 amino acids. CDR3 region: CASSPRQGARNGYTF. The CDR3 DNA reads TGTGCCAGCAGTCCCAGACAGGGGGCGCGGAATGGCTACACCTTC.

The chain joins TRBV2 to TRBJ1-1; 7 bases align to TRBD1. The germline CDR1 and CDR2 sequences are SNHLY and FYNNEI. V dropped 7 bases and J dropped 4; count of bases not matched to a gene: 9. The CDR3 has 14 amino acids. The CDR3 loop reads CASTRQGMATEAFF. The CDR3 coding sequence is TGTGCCAGCACAAGACAGGGAATGGCCACTGAAGCTTTCTTT.

A few counts support this clonotype. The CDR3 coding sequence is TGCAGCGTCGGACTGACTAACTATGGCTACACCTTC. Amino acids: CSVGLTNYGYTF. The chain couples TRBV29-1 to TRBJ1-2, with D unresolved. V lost 6 bases to trimming and J lost 0 bases, with 8 bases between them. Germline V gene data show CDR1 as SQVTM and CDR2 as ANQGSEA. There are 12 residues in the CDR3.

This clonotype was recorded a few times. J is TRBJ2-7 and V is TRBV4-2; perhaps TRBD2 as D (7 bases). Germline lookup yields CDR1 LGHNA and CDR2 YNFKEQ. Trimming cost V 5 bases and J 7 bases, with 24 bases left between them. The CDR3 runs 16 residues. CDR3 in DNA: TGTGCCAGCAGCTCCCGAAGCGGGACACGGATTAATGAGCAGTACTTC. Protein: CASSSRSGTRINEQYF.

This clonotype was seen repeatedly, ten times or more. The chain combines TRBV7-2 with TRBJ1-2; D unresolved. The germline V gene encodes CDR1 SGHTA and CDR2 FQGNSA. CDR3 length: 14 residues. Trimming pared 5 bases from V and 3 bases from J, leaving 13 bases between. The CDR3 loop is CASSRADTDYGYTF. The DNA for the CDR3 is TGTGCCAGCAGCCGAGCCGACACCGACTATGGCTACACCTTC.

This clonotype occurred a few times. CDR3 residues: CASSLGRGPGELFF. Here the CDR3 DNA reads TGCGCCAGCAGCTTGGGGCGAGGGCCCGGGGAGCTGTTTTTT. The chain combines TRBV5-1 with TRBJ2-2, with D possibly TRBD2 on 5 matching bases. Looked up from germline, CDR1 is SGHRS and CDR2 is YFSETQ. The V gene lost 0 bases and the J gene lost 6 bases, with 9 bases spanning the gap. The CDR3 is 14 residues long.

This clonotype was picked up many times. This sequence joins TRBV5-1 and TRBJ1-2; 10 nucleotides align to TRBD1. Germline CDR1 is SGHRS and CDR2 is YFSETQ. After removal of 5 bases from V and 4 bases from J, the junction contained 5 bases not matched to a gene. The CDR3 has 14 residues. This CDR3 reads CASSPRTGGYGYTF. CDR3 DNA: TGCGCCAGCAGTCCACGGACAGGGGGCTATGGCTACACCTTC. The entire variable domain, with the rest obtained from reference TRBV5-1 and TRBJ1-2, is as follows: KAGVTQTPRYLIKTRGQQVTLSCSPISGHRSVSWYQQTPGQGLQFLFEYFSETQRNKGNFPGRFSGRQFSNSRSEMNVSTLELGDSALYLCASSPRTGGYGYTFGSGTRLTVV.

This clonotype was seen a few times. The J gene is TRBJ2-3, the V gene TRBV10-3, with TRBD2 matching over 9 bases. This CDR3 comprises 15 residues. Per the germline V gene, CDR1 is ENHRY and CDR2 is SYGVKD. The V gene end was trimmed by 5 bases and the J gene end by 5 bases; junction bases not matched to a gene: 8. The CDR3 spells CAISLAGKTGDTQYF. CDR3 in DNA: TGTGCCATCAGTCTAGCGGGGAAAACCGGAGATACGCAGTATTTT.

This clonotype has a count of ten or more. This sequence joins TRBV20-1 and TRBJ2-5; 9 bases fit TRBD1. The CDR3 totals 17 residues. J lost 0 bases, V lost 3 bases, and 11 bases had no gene match. Germline values: CDR1 DFQATT, CDR2 SNEGSKA (reference sequence). CDR3 nucleotides: TGCAGTGCTAGTGGTGTCACAGGGGGCGAGGACCAAGAGACCCAGTACTTC. Translating it yields CSASGVTGGEDQETQYF.

With respect to this clonotype: This clone may be a read error of a much larger clone one base away. V usage is TRBV2 and J usage is TRBJ2-5; D may be TRBD2 (6 bases). The V gene's germline CDR1 is SNHLY and CDR2 FYNNEI. The CDR3 length is 13 residues. For the CDR3, the DNA is TGTGTCAGCAGTGACAACGGGAGAGAGACCCAGTACTTC. Translation: CVSSDNGRETQYF. The entire variable domain, with the rest obtained from reference TRBV2 and TRBJ2-5, is as follows: EPEVTQTPSHQVTQMGQEVILRCVPISNHLYFYWYRQILGQKVEFLVSFYNNEISEKSEIFDDQFSVERPDGSNFTLKIRSTKLEDSAMYFCVSSDNGRETQYFGPGTRLLVL.

There are a few counts of this clonotype. This chain connects TRBV5-6 to TRBJ2-1; perhaps TRBD1 as D (5 bases). The V gene's germline CDR1 is SGHDT and CDR2 YYEEEE. The CDR3 spans 16 residues. V was shortened by 0 bases and J by 2 bases, with 12 bases between the two germline ends. The CDR3 spells CASSLAWQGTYNEQFF. The CDR3 coding sequence is TGTGCCAGCAGCTTGGCCTGGCAGGGCACCTACAATGAGCAGTTCTTC.

The chain links TRBV5-1 to TRBJ2-5, with 7 bases fitting TRBD1. With 3 bases clipped from V and 3 bases from J, the junction kept 5 bases outside the gene matches. Germline CDR1 reads SGHRS; CDR2 reads YFSETQ. This CDR3 is built from 14 residues. CDR3 amino acids: CASSSQGSKETQYF. The CDR3 DNA reads TGCGCCAGCAGCTCACAGGGGTCCAAAGAGACCCAGTACTTC.

Remarks on this clonotype: Because the CDR3's place on the DNA is in doubt, the DNA is left out and the CDR3 is given as listed by TCRdb. The chain carries TRBV7-3 and TRBJ2-3; the DNA was not used to check the table's D call, TRBD1. Looked up from germline, CDR1 is SGHTA and CDR2 is FQGTGA. The CDR3 totals 20 residues, both ends included. CDR3 amino acids: CASSPAKGGLYNEQFFGQYF.

This clonotype was counted between two and nine times. The chain employs TRBV3-1 and TRBJ2-7; D is ambiguous. Germline CDR1 and CDR2: LGHDT and YNNKEL (reference sequence). This CDR3 has 12 amino acids. The V end lost 2 bases, the J end lost 12 bases, and 14 bases lay between the germline ends. The CDR3 DNA reads as TGTGCCAGCAGCCAAAGCAACAGTTGGGTGTACTTC. It is translated as CASSQSNSWVYF.

J is TRBJ2-2 and V is TRBV25-1; TRBD1 agrees at 9 bases. Germline CDR1 MGHDK, CDR2 SYGVNS. V gave up 6 bases and J gave up 7 bases; unmatched junction bases: 3. This CDR3 contains 13 residues. The CDR3 DNA is TGTGCCAGCAGGGACAGGGGAGTCGGGGAGCTGTTTTTT. This gives the protein CASRDRGVGELFF.

In its sample, this clonotype was seen once. The J gene is TRBJ1-2, the V gene TRBV7-9; D remains unclear. From germline, CDR1 is SEHNR and CDR2 FQNEAQ (reference sequence). The CDR3 is 15 amino acids. Trimming removed 2 bases at V and 4 bases at J, with 14 bases between. The CDR3 spells CASSLRQDAPYGYTF. The CDR3 DNA reads TGTGCCAGCAGCTTACGCCAGGACGCCCCCTATGGCTACACCTTC. The complete variable domain, with remaining parts taken from reference TRBV7-9 and TRBJ1-2, reads DTGVSQNPRHKITKRGQNVTFRCDPISEHNRLYWYRQTLGQGPEFLTYFQNEAQLEKSRLLSDRFSAERPKGSFSTLEIQRTEQGDSAMYLCASSLRQDAPYGYTFGSGTRLTVV.

This clonotype has only a few counts. The chain uses TRBV20-1 and TRBJ2-4; unclear D gene. V shed 5 bases and J shed 5 bases, with 16 bases lying between them. The CDR3 length is 14 residues. Germline CDR1 reads DFQATT; CDR2 reads SNEGSKA (reference sequence). CDR3 coding DNA: TGCAGTGCTCCCGATCCTAGAGTTGAAAACATTCAGTACTTC. Translating gives CSAPDPRVENIQYF.

This clonotype has only a few counts. The chain is built from TRBV7-2 and TRBJ2-1; D gene unclear. The CDR3 sequence is 10 residues long. CDR1 and CDR2 (germline): SGHTA, FQGNSA. CDR3 loop: CGARGDEQFF. CDR3 DNA sequence: TGTGGCGCCCGAGGAGATGAGCAGTTCTTC.

There are many counts of this clonotype. The rearrangement uses TRBV7-2 and TRBJ2-4; D is unclear. The CDR3 is made up of 17 amino acids. Trimming shortened V by 7 bases and J by 3 bases, and 22 bases separated the two germline ends. CDR1 is SGHTA and CDR2 is FQGNSA in the germline V gene. The CDR3 region is CASTELGIRLGKNIQYF. The CDR3 bases are TGTGCCAGCACCGAATTGGGGATTCGGCTTGGCAAAAACATTCAGTACTTC.

This clonotype appeared a few times. The rearrangement joins TRBV30 to TRBJ1-4; 8 bases match TRBD1. Looked up from germline, CDR1 is GTSNPN and CDR2 is SVGIG (reference sequence). V lost 3 bases to trimming and J lost 0 bases; unmatched junction nucleotides: 3. This CDR3 is 15 amino acids long. The CDR3 protein is CAWSPTGATNEKLFF. DNA of the CDR3: TGTGCCTGGAGCCCGACAGGGGCAACTAATGAAAAACTGTTTTTT.

This chain uses TRBV7-9 with TRBJ2-1, with TRBD2 matching 7 bases. Germline V CDR1 and CDR2: SEHNR, FQNEAQ (reference sequence). Trimming at V came to 5 bases and at J to 3 bases, leaving 10 bases not matched to a gene. CDR3 size: 16 residues. The CDR3 loop reads CASSPTGGDLYNEQFF. CDR3 DNA sequence: TGTGCCAGCAGCCCTACTGGGGGGGATCTCTACAATGAGCAGTTCTTC.

This chain links TRBV14 with TRBJ2-5; D is ambiguous. CDR3 length: 14 residues. Germline loops: CDR1 SGHDN, CDR2 FVKESK. V was cut by 5 bases and J by 2 bases, with 12 bases left in between. CDR3 sequence reads: CASSSQLGQETQYF. The CDR3 region has the DNA TGTGCCAGCAGCTCTCAACTGGGACAAGAGACCCAGTACTTC. The whole variable domain, filled in from reference TRBV14 and TRBJ2-5, reads EAGVTQFPSHSVIEKGQTVTLRCDPISGHDNLYWYRRVMGKEIKFLLHFVKESKQDESGMPNNRFLAERTGGTYSTLKVQPAELEDSGVYFCASSSQLGQETQYFGPGTRLLVL.

This clonotype has a handful of counts. The J gene is TRBJ2-7, the V gene TRBV15; perhaps D is TRBD1 or TRBD2 (5 bases each). Germline V lookup: CDR1 LNHNV, CDR2 YYDKDF (reference sequence). This CDR3 has 16 amino acids. The V gene lost 3 bases and the J gene lost 5 bases, with 20 bases spanning the gap. The CDR3 coding sequence is TGTGCCACCAGCAGGGGTAGATCTAGCAGGGTTGACGAGCAGTACTTC. It is translated as CATSRGRSSRVDEQYF.

This clonotype was counted ten times or more. The junction shows a germline mismatch at one end, possibly a read error. The V call is TRBV5-1, the J call TRBJ1-1, with a weak D call TRBD1 (6 bases). CDR3 length: 13 residues. CDR1 is SGHRS and CDR2 is YFSETQ in the germline V gene. The CDR3 region is CASSLQGNTEAFF. The CDR3 bases are TGTGCCAGCAGCTTACAGGGGAACACTGAAGCTTTCTTT. Full variable domain (rest looked up from reference TRBV5-1 and TRBJ1-1): KAGVTQTPRYLIKTRGQQVTLSCSPISGHRSVSWYQQTPGQGLQFLFEYFSETQRNKGNFPGRFSGRQFSNSRSEMNVSTLELGDSALYLCASSLQGNTEAFFGQGTRLTVV.

The chain has TRBV15 and TRBJ1-5, with D perhaps matching TRBD1 (5 bases). Trimming took 2 bases from V and 3 from J, leaving 26 bases between them. The germline V gene has CDR1 LNHNV and CDR2 YYDKDF (reference sequence). CDR3 length: 20 amino acids. CDR3 DNA: TGTGCCACCAGCAGATCCCAGAGGAGGGGCGCAGGGCAACTCAATCAGCCCCAGCATTTT. Translated: CATSRSQRRGAGQLNQPQHF.